This T cell receptor beta chain stems from a study of radiation and T cells in renal cell carcinoma. Sequencing was performed with immunoSEQ multiplex PCR; in TCRdb, only in-frame clones are kept and a portion is missing. Of just under 150,000 clones listed, 75% to 90% were seen once; the top ten hold 15% to 20%. Time point specified: blood 4 weeks post-SBRT, at nephrectomy. The treatment was: 15 Gy SBRT to primary tumor, nephrectomy 4 weeks later. The sequence derives from a woman between 50 and 59 years old with renal cell carcinoma. Sequenced here: blood, sampled from a patient whose treatment included radiotherapy and nephrectomy.

CDR3 residues: CASSTRDRVVNEQFF. CDR3 nucleotide sequence: TGTGCCAGCAGCACCAGGGACAGGGTAGTCAATGAGCAGTTCTTC. The chain joins TRBV5-4 to TRBJ2-1; 9 positions match TRBD1. J lost 6 bases, V lost 4 bases, and 8 bases had no gene match. CDR3 length: 15 residues. Looked up from germline, CDR1 is SGHNT and CDR2 is YYREEE (reference sequence).